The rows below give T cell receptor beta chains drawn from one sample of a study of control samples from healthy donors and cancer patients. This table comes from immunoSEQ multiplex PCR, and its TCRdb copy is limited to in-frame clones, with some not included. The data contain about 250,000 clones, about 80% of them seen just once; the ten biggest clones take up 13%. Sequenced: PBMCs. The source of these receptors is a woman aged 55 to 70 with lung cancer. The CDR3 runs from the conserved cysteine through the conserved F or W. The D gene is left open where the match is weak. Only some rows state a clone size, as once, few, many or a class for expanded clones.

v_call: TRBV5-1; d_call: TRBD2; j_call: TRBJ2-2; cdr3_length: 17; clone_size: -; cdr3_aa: CASRFLAGGFNTGELFF; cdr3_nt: TGCGCCAGCAGATTTCTAGCGGGGGGCTTTAACACCGGGGAGCTGTTTTTT
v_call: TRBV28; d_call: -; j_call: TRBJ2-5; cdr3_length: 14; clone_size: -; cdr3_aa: CASRVAGRGETQYF; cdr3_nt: TGTGCCAGCAGGGTAGCAGGCCGGGGAGAGACCCAGTACTTC
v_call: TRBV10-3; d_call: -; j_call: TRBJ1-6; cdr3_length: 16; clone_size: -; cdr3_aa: CAISDQRISRNSPLHF; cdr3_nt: TGTGCCATCAGTGACCAAAGGATTTCCCGTAATTCACCCCTCCACTTT
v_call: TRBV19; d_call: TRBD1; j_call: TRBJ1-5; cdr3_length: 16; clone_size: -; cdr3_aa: CASSDTRDRGHQPQHF; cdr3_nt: TGTGCCAGTAGTGATACCCGGGACAGGGGACATCAGCCCCAGCATTTT
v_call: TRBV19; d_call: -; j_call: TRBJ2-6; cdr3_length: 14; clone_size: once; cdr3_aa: CASSHRAGANVLTF; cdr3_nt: TGTGCCAGTAGTCACCGGGCTGGGGCCAACGTCCTGACTTTC
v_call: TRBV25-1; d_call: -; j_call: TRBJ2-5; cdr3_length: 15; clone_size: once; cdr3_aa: CASSEYRGGPETQYF; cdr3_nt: TGTGCCAGCAGTGAATATAGAGGGGGGCCTGAGACCCAGTACTTC
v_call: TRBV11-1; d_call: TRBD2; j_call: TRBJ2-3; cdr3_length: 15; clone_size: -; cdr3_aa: CASSLGTSGGDTQYF; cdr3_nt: TGTGCCAGCAGCCTTGGGACTAGCGGGGGAGATACGCAGTATTTT
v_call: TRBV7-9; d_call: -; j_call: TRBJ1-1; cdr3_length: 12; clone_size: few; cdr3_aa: CATRSRGTEAFF; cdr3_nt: TGTGCCACCCGGTCCCGGGGTACTGAAGCTTTCTTT
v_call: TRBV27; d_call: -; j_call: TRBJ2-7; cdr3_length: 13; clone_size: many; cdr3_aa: CASSLGPSYEQYF; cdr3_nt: TGTGCCAGCAGTTTAGGACCCTCCTACGAGCAGTACTTC
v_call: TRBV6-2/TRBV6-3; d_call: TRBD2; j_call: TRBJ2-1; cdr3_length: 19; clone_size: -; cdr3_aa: CASSYSETSGRDKNNEQFF; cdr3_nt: TGTGCCAGCAGTTACTCGGAGACTAGCGGGAGGGACAAGAACAATGAGCAGTTCTTC
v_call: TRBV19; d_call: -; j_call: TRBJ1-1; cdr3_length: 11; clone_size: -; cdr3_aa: CASRRDSEAFF; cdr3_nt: TGTGCCAGTAGACGGGACTCTGAAGCTTTCTTT
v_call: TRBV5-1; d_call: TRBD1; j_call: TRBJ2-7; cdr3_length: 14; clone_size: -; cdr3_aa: CASSWTGERNEQYF; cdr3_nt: TGCGCCAGCAGCTGGACAGGGGAGCGGAACGAGCAGTACTTC
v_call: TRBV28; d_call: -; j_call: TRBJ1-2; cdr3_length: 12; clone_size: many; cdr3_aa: CASSGGTYGYTF; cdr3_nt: TGTGCCAGCAGTGGGGGTACCTATGGCTACACCTTC
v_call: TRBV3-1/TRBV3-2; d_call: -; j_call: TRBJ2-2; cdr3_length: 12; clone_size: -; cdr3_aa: CASRQPTGELFF; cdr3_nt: TGTGCCAGCAGACAGCCCACCGGGGAGCTGTTTTTT
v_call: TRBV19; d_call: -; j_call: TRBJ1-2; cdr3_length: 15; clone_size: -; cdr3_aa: CASRDTLRMDRGYTF; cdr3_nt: TGTGCCAGTCGGGACACTCTTCGGATGGATCGTGGCTACACCTTC
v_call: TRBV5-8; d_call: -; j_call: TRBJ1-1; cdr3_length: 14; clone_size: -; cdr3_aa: CASSFLDRENEAFF; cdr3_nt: TGTGCCAGCAGCTTTCTGGATAGGGAGAACGAAGCTTTCTTT
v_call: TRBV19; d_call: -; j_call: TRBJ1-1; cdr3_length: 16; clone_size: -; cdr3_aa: CASSIDRGSQNTEAFF; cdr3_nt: TGTGCCAGTAGTATAGATCGGGGATCCCAGAACACTGAAGCTTTCTTT
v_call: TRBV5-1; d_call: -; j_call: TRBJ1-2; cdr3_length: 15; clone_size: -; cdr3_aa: CASSLALGVGYGYTF; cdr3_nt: TGCGCCAGCAGCTTGGCCTTGGGGGTCGGATATGGCTACACCTTC
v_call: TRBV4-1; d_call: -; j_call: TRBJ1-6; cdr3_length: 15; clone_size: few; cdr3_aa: CASSQDRTLNSPLHF; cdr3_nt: TGCGCCAGCAGCCAAGACAGAACATTAAATTCACCCCTCCACTTT
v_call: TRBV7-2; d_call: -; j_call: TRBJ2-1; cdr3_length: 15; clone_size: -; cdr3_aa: CASSSGQYSYNEQFF; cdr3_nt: TGTGCCAGCAGCTCCGGACAGTACTCGTACAATGAGCAGTTCTTC
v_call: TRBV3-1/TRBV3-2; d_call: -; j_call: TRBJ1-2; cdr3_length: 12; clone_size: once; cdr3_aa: CASSQERVGYTF; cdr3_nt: TGTGCCAGCAGCCAAGAACGGGTTGGCTACACCTTC
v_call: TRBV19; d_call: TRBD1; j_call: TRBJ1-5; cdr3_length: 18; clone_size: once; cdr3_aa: CASSIGGPGQRFNQPQHF; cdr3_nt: TGTGCCAGTAGTATCGGGGGCCCGGGACAGAGGTTTAATCAGCCCCAGCATTTT
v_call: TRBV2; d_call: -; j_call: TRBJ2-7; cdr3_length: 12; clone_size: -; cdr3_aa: CASSRQIYEQYF; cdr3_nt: TGTGCCAGCAGTAGGCAGATCTACGAGCAGTACTTC
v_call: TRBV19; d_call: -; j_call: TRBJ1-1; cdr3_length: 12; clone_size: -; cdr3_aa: CASTLEGSAAFF; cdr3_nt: TGTGCCAGTACCCTCGAGGGATCGGCGGCTTTCTTT
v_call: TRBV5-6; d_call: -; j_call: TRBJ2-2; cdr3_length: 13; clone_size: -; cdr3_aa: CASSWEVTGELFF; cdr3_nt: TGTGCCAGCAGCTGGGAGGTTACCGGGGAGCTGTTTTTT
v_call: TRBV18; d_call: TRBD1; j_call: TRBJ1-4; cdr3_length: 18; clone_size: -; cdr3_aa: CASSQGQGINPSNEKLFF; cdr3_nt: TGTGCCAGCTCACAGGGACAGGGGATTAACCCATCTAATGAAAAACTGTTTTTT
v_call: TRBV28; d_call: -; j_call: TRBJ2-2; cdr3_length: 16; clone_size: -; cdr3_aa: CASSPMAGVDTGELFF; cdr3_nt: TGTGCCAGCAGTCCTATGGCAGGGGTAGACACCGGGGAGCTGTTTTTT
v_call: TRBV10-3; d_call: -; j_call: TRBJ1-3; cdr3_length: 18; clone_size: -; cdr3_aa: CAIQPHLGRGEVGNTIYF; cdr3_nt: TGTGCCATACAACCCCATTTGGGGAGGGGAGAAGTAGGAAACACCATATATTTT
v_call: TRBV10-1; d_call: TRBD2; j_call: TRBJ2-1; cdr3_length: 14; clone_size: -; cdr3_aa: CASSESAGGDEQFF; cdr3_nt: TGCGCCAGCAGTGAGTCGGCGGGGGGAGATGAGCAGTTCTTC
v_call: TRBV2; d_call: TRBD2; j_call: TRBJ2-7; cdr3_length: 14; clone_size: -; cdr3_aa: CASSSLAGAYEQYF; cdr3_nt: TGTGCCAGCAGTTCCCTAGCGGGGGCCTACGAGCAGTACTTC
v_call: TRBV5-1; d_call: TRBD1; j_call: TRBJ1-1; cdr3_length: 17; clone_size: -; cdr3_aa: CASSGGTGGPGYTEAFF; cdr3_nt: TGCGCCAGCAGCGGGGGGACAGGGGGGCCTGGGTACACTGAAGCTTTCTTT
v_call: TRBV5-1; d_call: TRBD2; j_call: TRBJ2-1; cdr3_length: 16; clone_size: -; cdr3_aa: CASSPERGLAGSEQFF; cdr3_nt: TGCGCCAGCAGCCCCGAGCGAGGACTAGCGGGTAGCGAGCAGTTCTTC
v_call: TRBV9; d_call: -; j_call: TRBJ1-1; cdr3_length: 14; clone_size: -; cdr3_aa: CASSLTGDDTEAFF; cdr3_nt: TGTGCCAGCAGCCTAACGGGAGATGACACTGAAGCTTTCTTT
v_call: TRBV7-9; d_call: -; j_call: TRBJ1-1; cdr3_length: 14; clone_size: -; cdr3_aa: CASSGTSGNTEAFF; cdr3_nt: TGTGCCAGCAGCGGGACAAGCGGGAACACTGAAGCTTTCTTT
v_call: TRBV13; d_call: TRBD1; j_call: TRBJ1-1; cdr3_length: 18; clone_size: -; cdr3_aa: CASSSRGTGGVGVTEAFF; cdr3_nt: TGTGCCAGCAGCTCACGGGGGACAGGGGGCGTGGGTGTCACTGAAGCTTTCTTT
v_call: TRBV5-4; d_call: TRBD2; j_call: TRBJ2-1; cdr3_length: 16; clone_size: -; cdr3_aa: CASSRGLAGSYNEQFF; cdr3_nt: TGTGCCAGCAGCCGAGGACTAGCGGGTTCCTACAATGAGCAGTTCTTC